This TCR beta chain was sequenced for a study of tumor-infiltrating lymphocytes in primary liver carcinoma. Unsorted whole blood supplied the blood RNA, and germline DNA was isolated too. Making TCR beta cDNA involved approximately 520 ng total RNA and a constant-region primer. Construction of TCR beta libraries relied on three successive nested multiplex PCR rounds employing slightly modified ARM-PCR. Both of the initial two PCR rounds ran for approximately 11 cycles and employed TRBV1-TRBV30 forward primers alongside a C-beta reverse primer. A single record per CDR3 protein comes from TCRdb applying MiXCR to the multiplex PCR reads. The data contain 300,000 to 350,000 distinct CDR3 sequences, less than 75% of them singletons. The germline gives CDR1 SGHRS, CDR2 YFSETQ. This CDR3 comprises 14 residues.

The sequence came from a man aged 35 to 55 with primary liver carcinoma and hepatitis B virus infection. The rearrangement joins TRBV5-1 to TRBJ2-7, with 9 positions matching TRBD2. TRBJ2-5 matches the DNA end more closely, so the J call is doubtful. Sequencing used peripheral blood. The CDR3, as DNA: TGCGCCAGCGGCGGGAGGGGAACCTCGGAGACCCAGTACTTC. It specifies CASGGRGTSETQYF.